A single sample gave rise to the 7 T cell receptor beta chains below, sequenced in a study of blood T cell repertoires in COVID-19. Assay: immunoSEQ multiplex PCR; the TCRdb copy retains only in-frame clones and omits some. Of about 210,000 clones listed, 65% to 85% were seen once; the top ten hold roughly 2.9%. Material for sequencing was peripheral blood. The receptors originated from a man aged 50 to 59 with active or convalescent COVID-19.

The chain joins TRBV28 to TRBJ1-5; tentatively, D is TRBD1 (5 bases). CDR1 is MDHEN, CDR2 SYDVKM, per germline. V lost 4 bases and J lost 0, with 19 bases in between. There are 18 residues in the CDR3. The CDR3 reads CASSSQALGVNSNQPQHF. DNA for the CDR3: TGTGCCAGCAGTTCTCAGGCATTAGGGGTTAATAGCAATCAGCCCCAGCATTTT.

The V and J genes are TRBV30 and TRBJ1-1; 7 bases are shared with TRBD1. J was trimmed by 1 base and V by 2 bases; bases with no gene match: 7. CDR3 length equals 15 residues. CDR1 and CDR2 (germline): GTSNPN, SVGIG (reference sequence). The CDR3 loop reads CAWSTYRGRNTEAFF. The CDR3 region has the DNA TGTGCCTGGAGTACATACAGGGGTCGGAACACTGAAGCTTTCTTT. Variable domain in full (rest from reference TRBV30 and TRBJ1-1): SQTIHQWPATLVQPVGSPLSLECTVEGTSNPNLYWYRQAAGRGLQLLFYSVGIGQISSEVPQNLSASRPQDRQFILSSKKLLLSDSGFYLCAWSTYRGRNTEAFFGQGTRLTVV.

CDR3 sequence reads: CASSAGQVLLSYEQYF. In DNA form, the CDR3 reads TGTGCCAGCAGTGCGGGACAGGTTCTCCTATCCTACGAGCAGTACTTC. The V and J genes are TRBV6-1 and TRBJ2-7, with 8 bases matching TRBD1. The J segment lost 1 base and the V segment lost 4 bases, leaving 9 bases of the junction unmatched. Germline loops: CDR1 MNHNS, CDR2 SASEGT. There are 16 residues in the CDR3.

The chain employs TRBV2 and TRBJ2-1; D is ambiguous. Germline CDR1 reads SNHLY; CDR2 reads FYNNEI. Trimming took off 2 bases at V and 4 bases at J, with 6 bases between the two ends. The CDR3 consists of 13 residues. This CDR3 is CASSEQVYNEQFF. CDR3 sequence (DNA): TGTGCCAGCAGTGAACAGGTATACAATGAGCAGTTCTTC.

J is TRBJ2-7 and V is TRBV7-2; D call uncertain. The V and J ends lost 1 base and 3 bases respectively, with 10 bases between them. Looked up from germline, CDR1 is SGHTA and CDR2 is FQGNSA. The CDR3 length is 14 residues. The CDR3 reads CASSLENGGYEQYF. In DNA, the CDR3 is TGTGCCAGCAGCTTAGAAAACGGCGGCTACGAGCAGTACTTC.

The rearrangement joins TRBV10-2 to TRBJ2-3, with D maybe TRBD1 (6 bases). The V and J ends lost 0 bases and 8 bases respectively, with 12 bases between them. Germline-derived CDR1 and CDR2 are WSHSY and SAAADI. The CDR3 is made up of 14 amino acids. The CDR3 loop is CASSESKAGATQYF. In DNA, the CDR3 is TGCGCCAGCAGTGAGTCGAAGGCAGGGGCTACGCAGTATTTT.

CDR3: CASSLSLGGIRGYTF. CDR3 bases: TGTGCCAGCAGCTTAAGCTTAGGCGGGATCAGAGGCTACACCTTC. This chain uses TRBV7-9 with TRBJ1-2; no reliable D call. This CDR3 comprises 15 residues. Trimming cost V 2 bases and J 8 bases, with 18 bases left between them. The germline gives CDR1 SEHNR, CDR2 FQNEAQ (reference sequence).